This TCR beta chain derives from a study of cytomegalovirus exposure and HLA in healthy donors. Looking at the study overall: An analysis done earlier identified 95 million to 140 million unique TCR beta sequences from about 179 million T cells. Findings and limits, study-wide: Roughly 170 TCR beta chains were listed as cytomegalovirus-associated.

Of note for this clone: Its antigen is not known.

It was with 60 Vbeta and 13 Jbeta primers that the PCR ran. TCRdb keeps only in-frame clones here, not all; method: immunoSEQ multiplex PCR. The table records 69,000 or so clones, 60% to 75% of them present only once. The study sampled nominally healthy donors, though unrecorded immune exposures were likely. The CDR3 loop spans 16 amino acids. V was pared by 0 bases and J by 1 base, with 4 bases of the junction left unmatched. The germline V gene has CDR1 SGHRS and CDR2 YFSETQ. The genes are TRBV5-1 and TRBJ2-5; 9 positions match TRBD1. Input material: PBMCs. The receptor was derived from a woman aged 55-70 years in good health and CMV-seropositive. This chain's CDR3 is CASSLGQGVSQETQYF. DNA of the CDR3: TGCGCCAGCAGCTTGGGACAGGGGGTGTCCCAAGAGACCCAGTACTTC.